This TCR beta chain was observed in a study of spatial heterogeneity in lung cancer. Study summary: For tumor regions, TCR transcript counts showed a strong correlation with a T cell module score derived from matched bulk RNA-seq. Study results and caveats: The study found that ubiquitous and regional expanded TCR counts tracked ubiquitous and regional nonsynonymous mutations, respectively. Mutation tallies in tumors tracked expanded intratumoral alpha and beta TCR counts. Alpha chains reached an estimated coverage of approximately 6.6% of tumor T cells, and beta chains 13% to 15%.

Time point in this sample: sample taken at primary tumor resection. Material for sequencing was whole RNA from tumor, nontumor lung or frozen PBMC, left unsorted. V was trimmed by 3 bases and J by 4 bases, leaving 12 bases between them. Germline-derived CDR1 and CDR2 are SGHAT and FQNNGV. The CDR3 has 14 amino acids. This clonotype was seen at least ten times. Its matching antigen is unknown. TCRdb recomputed calls from the 5' RACE reads with MiXCR, one row per CDR3 protein. The data contain 14,000 or so distinct CDR3 sequences, 4.7% of them seen just once; the ten biggest clones take up 18%. The specimen comprised lung tumor tissue, sampled at surgery. The rearrangement uses TRBV11-2 and TRBJ1-2; a weak D match, TRBD1 (5 bases). The origin of this receptor is a female donor with early-stage non-small cell lung cancer. CDR3 sequence: CASSFDGGSYGYTF. For the CDR3, the DNA is TGTGCCAGCAGCTTTGATGGGGGTAGCTATGGCTACACCTTC. Supplemented by reference TRBV11-2 and TRBJ1-2, the full variable domain reads EAGVAQSPRYKIIEKRQSVAFWCNPISGHATLYWYQQILGQGPKLLIQFQNNGVVDDSQLPKDRFSAERLKGVDSTLKIQPAKLEDSAVYLCASSFDGGSYGYTFGSGTRLTVV.